The 8 T cell receptor beta chains in this list originate from one sample, sequenced in a study of shared clonotypes between healthy human individuals. Data came from immunoSEQ multiplex PCR; TCRdb stores just in-frame clones and leaves some out. Of hundreds of thousands of clones listed, roughly 72% are singletons. Sequenced sample: memory CD4+ T cells sorted from blood. Regarding subset: CD45RA-negative fraction. The receptors come from a woman younger than 45 in good health.

The rearrangement uses TRBV5-6 and TRBJ1-2; no reliable D call. The CDR3 consists of 14 residues. The germline V gene encodes CDR1 SGHDT and CDR2 YYEEEE. The V and J ends lost 2 bases and 3 bases respectively, with 11 bases between them. CDR3 loop: CASSLGQEDYGYTF. CDR3 bases: TGTGCCAGCAGCTTAGGGCAGGAAGACTATGGCTACACCTTC.

This clone was seen a few times. The chain carries TRBV4-1 and TRBJ2-1; 10 bases agree with TRBD2. Trimming cost V 4 bases and J 1 base; bases outside gene matches: 10. Per the germline V gene, CDR1 is MGHRA and CDR2 is YSYEKL. The CDR3 has 18 residues. The CDR3 DNA reads TGCGCCAGCAGCCCAGGTCCTAGCGGGAGTAGGTCCTACAATGAGCAGTTCTTC. Protein: CASSPGPSGSRSYNEQFF.

The genes are TRBV6-1 and TRBJ1-1; D is unclear. This CDR3 region has 13 residues. Trimming removed 7 bases from V and 3 bases from J, with 12 bases in between. The germline V gene encodes CDR1 MNHNS and CDR2 SASEGT. The CDR3 DNA is TGTGCCAGCACCGCAATGAGGGACACTGAAGCTTTCTTT. Protein sequence: CASTAMRDTEAFF.

The rearrangement uses TRBV27 and TRBJ2-3, with a possible D match to TRBD1 (6 bases). V gave up 5 bases and J gave up 1 base, with 10 bases separating them. This CDR3 has 14 residues. Germline V gene lookup returns CDR1 MNHEY and CDR2 SMNVEV (reference sequence). The CDR3 sequence is CASSLRGGTDTQYF. The CDR3 nucleotides read TGTGCCAGCAGTCTCAGGGGAGGCACAGATACGCAGTATTTT.

This chain's CDR3 is CASSEQGYIQYF. As DNA, the CDR3 is TGTGCCAGCAGTGAGCAGGGTTACATTCAGTACTTC. The chain couples TRBV6-5 to TRBJ2-4; tentative D call: TRBD1 (5 bases). Per germline, CDR1 MNHEY and CDR2 SVGAGI. V lost 5 bases, J lost 8 bases, and 10 bases lay in between. CDR3 size: 12 residues.

This chain joins TRBV11-3 and TRBJ2-1; TRBD2 matches at 11 bases. Germline CDR1 is SGHNT and CDR2 is YENEEA. The V and J ends lost 5 bases and 4 bases, in that order; junction bases with no gene match: 7. This CDR3 contains 16 residues. In DNA, the CDR3 is TGTGCCAGCAGCCCCAGTTCTAGCGGGAGGTACAATGAGCAGTTCTTC. The encoded protein is CASSPSSSGRYNEQFF.

This clone has a handful of counts. This rearrangement joins TRBV5-1 to TRBJ2-1, with a possible D match to TRBD1 (6 bases). The germline gives CDR1 SGHRS, CDR2 YFSETQ. V was shortened by 4 bases and J by 0 bases, with 11 bases between the two germline ends. The length of the CDR3 is 15 residues. In DNA form, the CDR3 reads TGCGCCAGCAGCCCGGACAGTCTCTCCTACAATGAGCAGTTCTTC. Its translation: CASSPDSLSYNEQFF.

This sequence joins TRBV11-2 and TRBJ2-7; 7 nucleotides align to TRBD1. V trimming: 1 base; J trimming: 2 bases; junction bases outside the gene matches: 8. This CDR3 has 16 residues. Germline-derived CDR1 and CDR2 are SGHAT and FQNNGV. CDR3 loop: CASSLVWDRLTYEQYF. The CDR3 bases are TGTGCCAGCAGCTTAGTATGGGACAGACTTACCTACGAGCAGTACTTC.